This TCR beta chain was found in a study of blood T cell repertoires in COVID-19. Background on the study: Material from acute and convalescent COVID-19 was sourced from the United States, Italy and Spain.

TCRdb's table, derived via immunoSEQ multiplex PCR, lists solely in-frame clones and lacks some. Of about 270,000 clones in the sample, about 85% were seen once. All enrollees were roughly 18 to 90 years old and from under 25 US areas. Participant-given clinical history determined each cohort assignment. This clone was seen just once. The sequence came from a woman between 50 and 59 years old who had recovered from COVID-19. The specimen sequenced was PBMCs or T cells enriched from blood (not recorded which).

The DNA for the CDR3 is TGTGCCACCAGCAGAGGGAGGCCGCAGAATGAAAAACTGTTTTTT. Translated, it gives CATSRGRPQNEKLFF. This sequence joins TRBV15 and TRBJ1-4, with unresolved D. Germline V gene sequence: CDR1 LNHNV, CDR2 YYDKDF (reference sequence). The CDR3 has 15 amino acids. Trimming shortened V by 1 base and J by 5 bases, and 11 bases separated the two germline ends.